The clone carrying this TCR beta chain was detected only once. These data come from a study of shared clonotypes between healthy human individuals. It was at deep level that the assay was run. Scientists sequenced DNA from unsorted PBMC on ten immunoSEQ deep assay plates. Generated by immunoSEQ multiplex PCR, the TCRdb table keeps only in-frame clones and is missing some. The sample shows roughly 490,000 clones, around three quarters of them seen only once. The germline CDR1 and CDR2 sequences are MNHEY and SMNVEV (reference sequence). This CDR3 spans 18 amino acids. The junction had 9 bases not matched to a gene; V was cut back by 5 bases and J by 0 bases. Caucasian adults living in Nashville, Tennessee, provided all samples.

The clonotype originates from a woman in her 40s in good health. Some clones in this sample may be carry-over from other donors' samples. The sequenced material came from PBMCs. The chain is built from TRBV27 and TRBJ2-6, with 8 bases identical to TRBD1. CDR3 DNA sequence: TGTGCCAGCAGTCTATGGGACAGGTCCCGCTCTGGGGCCAACGTCCTGACTTTC. Translating it yields CASSLWDRSRSGANVLTF.